This T cell receptor beta chain was identified in a study of blood T cell repertoires in COVID-19 (dated by TCRdb to 2019 to 2021). Describing the broader study: Samples from collaborators originated in the United States, Italy and Spain and spanned both the acute and convalescent phases of COVID-19. Where available, HLA class I and class II types were obtained from metadata supplied by the sample provider rather than from assay-based typing. The samples were drawn from two sources: the first 160 participants of the ongoing ImmuneRACE study, and 1,200 or so subjects contributed by 6 global collaborators. Subjects who had been exposed to COVID-19, were actively infected with it, or had recovered from it provided the deeply sampled blood TCRbeta repertoires that made up the dataset. The material from the prospective study consisted of cDNA or gDNA derived from T cells, B-cell-depleted T cells, or PBMCs. The repertoires were made available in a free public database intended to serve as a resource for research on the immune response to SARS-CoV-2. A de-identified subject ID, COVID-19 status, age in years and sex were almost always included in the sample metadata.

Measured from the cysteine to the phenylalanine, the CDR3 is 14 residues long. Only CDR3 DNA is held: 42 bases, read in frame from base 1. The germline V gene specifies SGHRS as CDR1 and YFSETQ as CDR2. V is trimmed back by 4 bases and J by 4 bases, and the junction contains 3 bases that no gene match accounts for. The table lists this clone with a count of one. Its recognized antigen is unknown. No base qualities exist here, and no much larger clone lies one base off it. One collaborating source in Seattle enrolled patients while the patients were actively infected and followed the patients over time throughout the course of disease. Whole blood was collected in K2EDTA tubes by collaborating institutions according to the institutions' own protocols. For TCRbeta analysis, collaborator samples were shipped as frozen whole blood, as isolated PBMCs, or as DNA extracted from either sample type. TCRbeta CDR3 regions were amplified from genomic DNA by means of the immunoSEQ Assay, a bias-controlled multiplex PCR. As for the authors' bioinformatics: Within the assay, amplification of reference gene primers was used to estimate how many nucleated cells each sample contained. Sequence reads were collapsed and filtered to measure the absolute abundance of every unique TCRbeta CDR3 rearrangement. For each sample, productive Simpson clonality was calculated by taking the square root of Simpson's diversity index across productive rearrangements. TCRdb carries this immuneACCESS record with in-frame sequences only. Its versions omit some clonotypes, under half of them owing to an unresolved V gene in the studies checked, with the rest unexplained. V and J calls and clone size are copied from that table; D and trimming were computed from the DNA. The sample table contains 80,000 to 100,000 clones; only one count was recorded for approximately 79% of them. Clones ranked in the top ten supply 3.9% of the sample.

The paper's findings and limits, for the study overall: Clinical and demographic metadata were provided uncurated, with the amount varying by source and participant.

Sequences were obtained from peripheral blood. This sequence was found in a man between 65 and 85 years old with COVID-19, enrolled during active disease. Recombination connected TRBV5-1 to TRBJ1-2, with TRBD1 identical over 11 junction bases. The nucleotide sequence reads TGCGCCAGCAGCCCGGGACAGGGGGGCTATGGCTACACCTTC. Its protein product is CASSPGQGGYGYTF.